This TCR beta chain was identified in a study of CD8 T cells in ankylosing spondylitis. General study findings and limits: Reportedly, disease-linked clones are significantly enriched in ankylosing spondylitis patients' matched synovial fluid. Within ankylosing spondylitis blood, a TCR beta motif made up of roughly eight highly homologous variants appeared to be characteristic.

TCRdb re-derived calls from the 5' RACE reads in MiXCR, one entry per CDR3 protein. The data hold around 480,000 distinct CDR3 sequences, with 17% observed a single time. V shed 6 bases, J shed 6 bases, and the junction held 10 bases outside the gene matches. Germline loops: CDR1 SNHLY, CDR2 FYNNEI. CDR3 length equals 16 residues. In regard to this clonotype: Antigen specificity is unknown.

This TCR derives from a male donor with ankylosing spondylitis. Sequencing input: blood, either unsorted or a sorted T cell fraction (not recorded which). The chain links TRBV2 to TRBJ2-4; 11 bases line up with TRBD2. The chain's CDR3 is CASSQGLAAPGNIQYF. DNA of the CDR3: TGTGCCAGCAGCCAGGGACTAGCGGCGCCGGGAAACATTCAGTACTTC.